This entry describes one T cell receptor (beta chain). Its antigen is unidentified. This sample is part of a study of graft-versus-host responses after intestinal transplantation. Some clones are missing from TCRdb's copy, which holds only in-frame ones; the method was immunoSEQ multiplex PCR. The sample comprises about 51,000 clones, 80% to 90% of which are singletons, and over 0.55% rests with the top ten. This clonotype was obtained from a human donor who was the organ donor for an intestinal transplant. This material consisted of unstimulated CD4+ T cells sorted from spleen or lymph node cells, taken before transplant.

DNA of the CDR3: TGTGCCAGTAGTATAAGAGGGAAGGGTGGACAGGGGGAAAGGAATCAGCCCCAGCATTTT. Translated, it gives CASSIRGKGGQGERNQPQHF. The chain links TRBV19 to TRBJ1-5; 10 positions match TRBD1. The CDR3 consists of 20 residues. The V gene's germline CDR1 is LNHDA and CDR2 SQIVND (reference sequence). J gave up 4 bases and V 2 bases, and 17 bases lay outside the gene matches. Complete variable domain (other parts from reference TRBV19 and TRBJ1-5): DGGITQSPKYLFRKEGQNVTLSCEQNLNHDAMYWYRQDPGQGLRLIYYSQIVNDFQKGDIAEGYSVSREKKESFPLTVTSAQKNPTAFYLCASSIRGKGGQGERNQPQHFGDGTRLSIL.